This record looks at one T cell receptor (beta chain) sequence and its context. The antigen is undetermined. This specimen belongs to a study of cytomegalovirus exposure and HLA in healthy donors. Study in general: Within an early data release were around 87 million unique TCRs drawn from HLA-typed donors.

V shed 6 bases and J 10 bases; nucleotides not matched to a gene: 6. Germline assignment: CDR1 MGHDK and CDR2 SYGVNS. The CDR3 has 13 amino acids. Study results and caveats: Most CMV-associated TCR beta chains were later found to appear HLA-restricted.

Researchers ran the PCR with 60 Vbeta and 13 Jbeta primers. TCRdb keeps only in-frame clones here, not all; method: immunoSEQ multiplex PCR. Of under 150,000 clones in the sample, around 79% were seen once. Sequencing used PBMCs. The rearrangement links TRBV25-1 to TRBJ1-4; 9 bases match TRBD1. This TCR derives from a woman between 40 and 50 years old in good health and CMV-seronegative. The CDR3 here is CASRVPGQGKLFF. As DNA, the CDR3 is TGTGCCAGCAGAGTCCCGGGACAGGGAAAACTGTTTTTT.